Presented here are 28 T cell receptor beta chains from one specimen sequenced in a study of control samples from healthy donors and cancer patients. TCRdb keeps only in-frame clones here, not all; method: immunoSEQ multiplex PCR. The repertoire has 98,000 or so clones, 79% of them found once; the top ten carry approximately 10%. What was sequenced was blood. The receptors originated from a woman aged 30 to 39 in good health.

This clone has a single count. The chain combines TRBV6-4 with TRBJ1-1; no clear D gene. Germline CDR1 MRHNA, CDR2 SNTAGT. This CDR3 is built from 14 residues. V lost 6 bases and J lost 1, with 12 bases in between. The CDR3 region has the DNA TGTGCCAGCAGAACAGCCGCGGGGAACACTGAAGCTTTCTTT. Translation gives CASRTAAGNTEAFF.

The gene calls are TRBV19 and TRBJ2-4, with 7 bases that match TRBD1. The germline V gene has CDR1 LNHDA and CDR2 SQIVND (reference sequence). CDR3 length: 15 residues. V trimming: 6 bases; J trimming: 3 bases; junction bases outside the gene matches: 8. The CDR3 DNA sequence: TGTGCCAGTAGCCAACAGGGGTTGGACAAAAACATTCAGTACTTC. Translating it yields CASSQQGLDKNIQYF.

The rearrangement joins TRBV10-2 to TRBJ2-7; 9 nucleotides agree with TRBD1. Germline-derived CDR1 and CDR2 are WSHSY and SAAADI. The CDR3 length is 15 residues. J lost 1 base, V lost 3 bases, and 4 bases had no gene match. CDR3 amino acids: CASSDGTGWSYEQYF. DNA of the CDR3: TGCGCCAGCAGTGACGGGACAGGGTGGTCCTACGAGCAGTACTTC.

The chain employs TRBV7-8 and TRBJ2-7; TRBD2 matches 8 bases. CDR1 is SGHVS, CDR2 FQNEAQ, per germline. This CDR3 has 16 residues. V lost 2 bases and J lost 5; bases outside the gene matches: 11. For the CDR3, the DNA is TGTGCCAGCAGCTTACTTCCACGCGGGGGGCGGAACGAGCAGTACTTC. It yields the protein CASSLLPRGGRNEQYF.

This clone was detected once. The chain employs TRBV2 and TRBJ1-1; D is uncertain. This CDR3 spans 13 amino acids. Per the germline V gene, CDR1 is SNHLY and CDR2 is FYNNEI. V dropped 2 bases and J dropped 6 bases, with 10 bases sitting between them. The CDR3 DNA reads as TGTGCCAGCAGTGAAATACCTGTCGCTGAAGCTTTCTTT. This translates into CASSEIPVAEAFF.

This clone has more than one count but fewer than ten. This CDR3 reads CSANSGYGYTF. Here the CDR3 DNA reads TGCAGTGCTAACAGTGGTTATGGCTACACCTTC. V and J are TRBV20-1 and TRBJ1-2; no firm D call. This CDR3 contains 11 residues. Trimming removed 4 bases at V and 5 bases at J, with 8 bases between. CDR1 DFQATT and CDR2 SNEGSKA come from the germline V gene (reference sequence).

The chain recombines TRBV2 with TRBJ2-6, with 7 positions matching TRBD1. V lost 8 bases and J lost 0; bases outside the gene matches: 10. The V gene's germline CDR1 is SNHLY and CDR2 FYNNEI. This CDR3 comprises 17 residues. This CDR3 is CASRSGTDLSGANVLTF. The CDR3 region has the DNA TGTGCCAGCCGCTCCGGGACAGACCTCTCTGGGGCCAACGTCCTGACTTTC.

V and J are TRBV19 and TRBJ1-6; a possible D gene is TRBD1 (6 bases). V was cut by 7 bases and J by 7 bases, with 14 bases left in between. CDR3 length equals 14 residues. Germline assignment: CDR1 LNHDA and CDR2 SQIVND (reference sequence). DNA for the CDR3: TGTGCCAGTAAGCGGGGGGGGCCGAATTCACCCCTCCACTTT. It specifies CASKRGGPNSPLHF.

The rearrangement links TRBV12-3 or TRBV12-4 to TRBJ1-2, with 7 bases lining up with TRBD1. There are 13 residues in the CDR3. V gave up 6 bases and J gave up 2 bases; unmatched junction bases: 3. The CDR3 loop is CASRTGQNYGYTF. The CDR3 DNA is TGTGCCAGCAGAACGGGACAGAACTATGGCTACACCTTC.

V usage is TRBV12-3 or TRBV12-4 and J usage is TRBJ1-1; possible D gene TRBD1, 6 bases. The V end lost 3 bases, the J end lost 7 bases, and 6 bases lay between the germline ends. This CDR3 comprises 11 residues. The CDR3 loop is CASSFRGEAFF. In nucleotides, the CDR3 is TGTGCCAGCAGTTTCAGGGGTGAAGCTTTCTTT.

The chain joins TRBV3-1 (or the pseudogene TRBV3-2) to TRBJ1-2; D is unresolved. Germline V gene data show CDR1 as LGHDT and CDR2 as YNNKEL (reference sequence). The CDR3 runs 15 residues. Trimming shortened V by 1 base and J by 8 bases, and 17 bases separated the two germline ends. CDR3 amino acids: CASSQGPLSRVGYTF. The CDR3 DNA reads TGTGCCAGCAGCCAAGGGCCTCTGAGTAGGGTAGGCTACACCTTC.

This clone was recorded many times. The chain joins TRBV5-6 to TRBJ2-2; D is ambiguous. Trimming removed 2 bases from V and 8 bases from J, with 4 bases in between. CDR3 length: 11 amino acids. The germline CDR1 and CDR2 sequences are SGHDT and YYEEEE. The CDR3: CASSFKGELFF. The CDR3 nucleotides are TGTGCCAGCAGCTTTAAGGGGGAGCTGTTTTTT.

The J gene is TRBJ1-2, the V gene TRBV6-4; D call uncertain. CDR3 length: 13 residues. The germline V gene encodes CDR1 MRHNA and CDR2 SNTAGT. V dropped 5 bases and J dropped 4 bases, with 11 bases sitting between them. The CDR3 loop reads CASSHQRSYGYTF. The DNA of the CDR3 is TGTGCCAGCAGTCACCAACGGAGCTATGGCTACACCTTC.

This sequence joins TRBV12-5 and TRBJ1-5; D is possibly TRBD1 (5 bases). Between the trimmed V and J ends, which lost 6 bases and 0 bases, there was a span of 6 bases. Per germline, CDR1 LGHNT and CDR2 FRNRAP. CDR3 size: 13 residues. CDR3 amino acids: CASGRDSNQPQHF. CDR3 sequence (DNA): TGTGCTAGTGGCAGGGATAGCAATCAGCCCCAGCATTTT.

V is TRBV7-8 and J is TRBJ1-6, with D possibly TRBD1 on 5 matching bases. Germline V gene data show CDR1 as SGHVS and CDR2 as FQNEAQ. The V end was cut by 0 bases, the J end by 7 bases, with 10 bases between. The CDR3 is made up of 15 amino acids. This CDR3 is CASSLARDLNSPLHF. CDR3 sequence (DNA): TGTGCCAGCAGCTTAGCACGGGACCTAAATTCACCCCTCCACTTT.

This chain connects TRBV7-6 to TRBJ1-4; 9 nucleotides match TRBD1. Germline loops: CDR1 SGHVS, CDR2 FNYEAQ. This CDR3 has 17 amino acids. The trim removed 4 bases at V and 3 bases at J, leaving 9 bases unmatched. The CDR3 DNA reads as TGTGCCAGCAGCTCGGGACAGGGCTTGGGGGCTAATGAAAAACTGTTTTTT. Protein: CASSSGQGLGANEKLFF.

The CDR3 bases are TGTGCCAGCAGCACCGGGACAGGTGCCTACGAGCAGTACTTC. This encodes CASSTGTGAYEQYF. This chain uses TRBV27 with TRBJ2-7; 8 nucleotides match TRBD1. With 6 bases clipped from V and 2 bases from J, the junction kept 6 bases outside the gene matches. The CDR3 is made up of 14 amino acids. Germline CDR1 and CDR2: MNHEY and SMNVEV (reference sequence).

CDR3 region: CATSNRWEQYF. The CDR3 nucleotides read TGTGCCACCAGCAACCGCTGGGAGCAGTACTTC. The chain employs TRBV15 and TRBJ2-7, with no clear D. CDR3 length: 11 amino acids. With 4 bases removed from V and 7 bases from J, the gap between germline ends came to 8 bases. Per the germline V gene, CDR1 is LNHNV and CDR2 is YYDKDF (reference sequence).

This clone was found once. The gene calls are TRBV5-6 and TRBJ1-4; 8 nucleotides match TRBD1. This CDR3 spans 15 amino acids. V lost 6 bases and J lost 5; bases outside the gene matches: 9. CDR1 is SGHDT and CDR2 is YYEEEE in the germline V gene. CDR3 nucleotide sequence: TGTGCCAGCACCGAAGTGACAGGGGCCAATGAAAAACTGTTTTTT. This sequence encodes CASTEVTGANEKLFF.

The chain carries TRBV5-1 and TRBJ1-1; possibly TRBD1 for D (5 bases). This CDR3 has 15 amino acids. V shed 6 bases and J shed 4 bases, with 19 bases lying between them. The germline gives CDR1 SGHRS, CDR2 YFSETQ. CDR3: CASKSGQTIGTEAFF. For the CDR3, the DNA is TGCGCCAGCAAATCGGGGCAGACTATCGGCACTGAAGCTTTCTTT.

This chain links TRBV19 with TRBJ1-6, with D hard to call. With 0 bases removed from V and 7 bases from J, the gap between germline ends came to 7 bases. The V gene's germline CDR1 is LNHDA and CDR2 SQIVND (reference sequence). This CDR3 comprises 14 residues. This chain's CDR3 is CASSIDRVNSPLHF. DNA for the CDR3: TGTGCCAGTAGTATAGATCGGGTAAATTCACCCCTCCACTTT. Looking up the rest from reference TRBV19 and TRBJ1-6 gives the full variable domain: DGGITQSPKYLFRKEGQNVTLSCEQNLNHDAMYWYRQDPGQGLRLIYYSQIVNDFQKGDIAEGYSVSREKKESFPLTVTSAQKNPTAFYLCASSIDRVNSPLHFGNGTRLTVT.

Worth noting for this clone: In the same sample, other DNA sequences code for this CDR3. CDR3: CASSPPTSGGPDEQFF. CDR3 nucleotide sequence: TGTGCCAGCAGCCCCCCGACTAGCGGGGGGCCAGATGAGCAGTTCTTC. This rearrangement joins TRBV7-4 to TRBJ2-1; 13 bases line up with TRBD2. The junction had 9 bases not matched to a gene; V was cut back by 5 bases and J by 8 bases. The CDR3 runs 16 residues. Germline CDR1 is SGHVT and CDR2 is SQSDAQ. The complete variable domain, with remaining parts taken from reference TRBV7-4 and TRBJ2-1, reads GAGVSQSPRYKVAKRGRDVALRCDSISGHVTLYWYRQTLGQGSEVLTYSQSDAQRDKSGRPSGRFSAERPERSVSTLKIQRTEQGDSAVYLCASSPPTSGGPDEQFFGPGTRLTVL.

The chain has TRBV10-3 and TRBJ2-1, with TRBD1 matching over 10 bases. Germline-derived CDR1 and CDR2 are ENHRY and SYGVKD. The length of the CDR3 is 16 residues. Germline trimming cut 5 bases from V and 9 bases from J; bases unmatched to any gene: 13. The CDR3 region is CAISKSGTGVSTEQFF. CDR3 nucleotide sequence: TGTGCCATCAGTAAATCCGGGACAGGGGTTTCCACTGAGCAGTTCTTC.

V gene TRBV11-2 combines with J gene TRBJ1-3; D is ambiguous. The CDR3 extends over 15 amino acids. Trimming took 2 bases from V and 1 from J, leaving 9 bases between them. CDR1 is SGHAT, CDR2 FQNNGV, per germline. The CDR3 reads CASSLLRMSGNTIYF. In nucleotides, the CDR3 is TGTGCCAGCAGCTTACTGCGGATGTCTGGAAACACCATATATTTT.

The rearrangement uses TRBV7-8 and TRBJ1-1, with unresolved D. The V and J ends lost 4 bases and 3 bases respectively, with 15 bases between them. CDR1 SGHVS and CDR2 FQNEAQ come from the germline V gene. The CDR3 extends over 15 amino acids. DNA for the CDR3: TGTGCCAGCAGCTCCCTTGGGAGTGGGGACACTGAAGCTTTCTTT. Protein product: CASSSLGSGDTEAFF.

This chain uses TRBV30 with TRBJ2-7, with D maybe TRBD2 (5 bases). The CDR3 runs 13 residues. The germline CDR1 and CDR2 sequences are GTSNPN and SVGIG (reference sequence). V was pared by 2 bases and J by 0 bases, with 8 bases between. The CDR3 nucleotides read TGTGCCTGGAGTACGGGGAGCTCCTACGAGCAGTACTTC. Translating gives CAWSTGSSYEQYF.

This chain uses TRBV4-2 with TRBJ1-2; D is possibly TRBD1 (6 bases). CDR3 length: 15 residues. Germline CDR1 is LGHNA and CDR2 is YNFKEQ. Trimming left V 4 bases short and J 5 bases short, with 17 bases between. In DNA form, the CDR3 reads TGTGCCAGCAGCCCACCGGACGACAGGACATATGGCTACACCTTC. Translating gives CASSPPDDRTYGYTF.

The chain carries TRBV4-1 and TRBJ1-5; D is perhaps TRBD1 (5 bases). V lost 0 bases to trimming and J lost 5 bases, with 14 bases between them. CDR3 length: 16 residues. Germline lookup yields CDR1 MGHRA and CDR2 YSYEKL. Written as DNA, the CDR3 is TGCGCCAGCAGCCAAGATTGGGAAGGGGATTATCAGCCCCAGCATTTT. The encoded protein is CASSQDWEGDYQPQHF.